This entry lists 10 T cell receptor beta chains sequenced from one sample in a study of STAT3 mutations in large granular lymphocyte leukemia. Study results and caveats: Every T-cell large granular lymphocyte leukemia patient had at least one immunodominant TCR beta clonotype.

Their antigens remain unidentified. TCRdb's copy holds only in-frame clones and misses some; the assay was immunoSEQ multiplex PCR. The sample shows roughly 8,000 clones, roughly 91% of them seen only once. Material: peripheral blood mononuclear cells. The receptor set was obtained from a man aged 50 to 59 with T-cell large granular lymphocyte leukemia. Some clones in this sample may be carry-over from other donors' samples.

This chain uses TRBV7-9 with TRBJ2-1; weak D call: TRBD1 (6 bases). V was pared by 5 bases and J by 6 bases, with 8 bases between. CDR1 SEHNR and CDR2 FQNEAQ come from the germline V gene (reference sequence). CDR3 length: 12 amino acids. Here the CDR3 DNA reads TGTGCCAGCAGCCAGGACAGCAATGAGCAGTTCTTC. It encodes CASSQDSNEQFF.

CDR3 sequence: CASSFGGRDEQFF. In DNA form, the CDR3 reads TGCGCCAGCAGCTTTGGGGGGCGGGATGAGCAGTTCTTC. The chain is built from TRBV5-1 and TRBJ2-1; D is tentatively TRBD1 or TRBD2 (6 bases each). CDR1 SGHRS and CDR2 YFSETQ come from the germline V gene. Trimming shortened V by 2 bases and J by 8 bases, and 11 bases separated the two germline ends. CDR3 size: 13 residues.

Points on this clone: The junction departs from the called germline gene at one end, perhaps through a read error. The gene calls are TRBV4-1 and TRBJ2-7, with 10 bases lining up with TRBD1. Germline V gene data show CDR1 as MGHRA and CDR2 as YSYEKL. The CDR3 spans 17 residues. This chain's CDR3 is CASSQVSGTGVSHEQYF. As DNA, the CDR3 is TGCGCCAGCAGCCAAGTATCCGGGACAGGGGTCTCCCACGAGCAGTACTTC.

The chain recombines TRBV4-2 with TRBJ2-7; 12 bases line up with TRBD2. This CDR3 region has 15 residues. The germline V gene encodes CDR1 LGHNA and CDR2 YNFKEQ. With 4 bases clipped from V and 7 bases from J, the junction kept 8 bases outside the gene matches. CDR3 DNA sequence: TGTGCCAGCAGCCTGGCTAGCGGGGGGGCGAAGGAGCAGTACTTC. Translated, it gives CASSLASGGAKEQYF.

The rearrangement uses TRBV5-1 and TRBJ2-5; D unclear. The CDR3 consists of 13 residues. V dropped 4 bases and J dropped 5 bases, with 12 bases sitting between them. Germline CDR1 and CDR2: SGHRS and YFSETQ. CDR3 protein: CASSPSRRETQYF. CDR3 nucleotide sequence: TGCGCCAGCAGCCCCTCGAGGCGGGAGACCCAGTACTTC.

The chain combines TRBV6-5 with TRBJ1-1; 9 bases are shared with TRBD1. The J segment lost 11 bases and the V segment lost 2 bases, leaving 3 bases of the junction unmatched. Per the germline V gene, CDR1 is MNHEY and CDR2 is SVGAGI. There are 12 residues in the CDR3. CDR3: CASSYTGGSAFF. The CDR3 DNA is TGTGCCAGCAGTTACACAGGGGGCAGCGCTTTCTTT.

CDR3 sequence: CASSSIRPVGGLIEKLFF. The CDR3 nucleotides read TGTGCCAGCAGTTCGATCCGACCCGTAGGAGGGTTAATTGAAAAACTGTTTTTT. The rearrangement uses TRBV27 and TRBJ1-4; D is unresolved. Germline CDR1 and CDR2: MNHEY and SMNVEV (reference sequence). This CDR3 has 18 residues. V lost 4 bases and J 7 bases, leaving 25 bases between the germline ends. Complete variable domain (other parts from reference TRBV27 and TRBJ1-4): EAQVTQNPRYLITVTGKKLTVTCSQNMNHEYMSWYRQDPGLGLRQIYYSMNVEVTDKGDVPEGYKVSRKEKRNFPLILESPSPNQTSLYFCASSSIRPVGGLIEKLFFGSGTQLSVL.

The chain employs TRBV2 and TRBJ2-7, with a weak D call TRBD1 (6 bases). Trimming shortened V by 6 bases and J by 5 bases, and 11 bases separated the two germline ends. The CDR3 extends over 12 amino acids. Per the germline V gene, CDR1 is SNHLY and CDR2 is FYNNEI. CDR3 residues: CASRTGIDEQYF. Written as DNA, the CDR3 is TGTGCCAGCAGAACAGGGATCGACGAGCAGTACTTC.

The V gene is TRBV2, the J gene TRBJ2-5; 7 bases match TRBD1. Looked up from germline, CDR1 is SNHLY and CDR2 is FYNNEI. The CDR3 covers 15 residues. J gave up 5 bases and V 4 bases, and 10 bases lay outside the gene matches. The CDR3 DNA reads as TGTGCCAGCAGTGCGGACAGGCAGAGGGGGGAGACCCAGTACTTC. Protein product: CASSADRQRGETQYF.

This clone was seen just once. This rearrangement joins TRBV6-5 to TRBJ1-1, with D unresolved. The CDR3 runs to 14 residues. V gave up 6 bases and J gave up 1 base, with 12 bases separating them. Germline V gene lookup returns CDR1 MNHEY and CDR2 SVGAGI. The CDR3, as DNA: TGTGCCAGCAGGGCCGGGAACCCGAACACTGAAGCTTTCTTT. Residues: CASRAGNPNTEAFF.